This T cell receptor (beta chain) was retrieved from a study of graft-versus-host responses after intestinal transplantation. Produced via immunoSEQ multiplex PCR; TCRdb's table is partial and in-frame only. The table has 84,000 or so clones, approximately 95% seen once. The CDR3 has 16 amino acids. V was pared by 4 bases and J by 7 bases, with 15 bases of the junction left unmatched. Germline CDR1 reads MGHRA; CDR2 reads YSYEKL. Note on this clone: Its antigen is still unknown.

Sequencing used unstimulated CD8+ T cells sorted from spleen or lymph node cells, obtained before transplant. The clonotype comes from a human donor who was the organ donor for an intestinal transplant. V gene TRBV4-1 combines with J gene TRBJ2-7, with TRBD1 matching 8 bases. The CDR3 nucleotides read TGCGCCAGCAGCCCTTTAGCAGGGGGCAAGGGCTGGGAGCAGTACTTC. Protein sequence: CASSPLAGGKGWEQYF.